This T cell receptor (beta chain) came from a study of T cell responses to AZD1222 COVID-19 vaccine. Generated by immunoSEQ multiplex PCR, the TCRdb table keeps only in-frame clones and is missing some. The sample has over 75,000 clones, around 88% seen once; the top ten hold 11%. V was clipped by 0 bases and J by 4 bases, with 8 bases between them. This CDR3 has 14 residues. Germline loops: CDR1 SGHDT, CDR2 YYEEEE. The sequence was obtained from an adult who received the AZD1222 COVID-19 vaccine. The input for sequencing was peripheral blood, taken 28 days after the second AZD1222 dose. The chain uses TRBV5-6 and TRBJ2-1, with a tentative D call TRBD2 (6 bases). The CDR3 reads CASSLVSGYNEQFF. In DNA form, the CDR3 reads TGTGCCAGCAGCTTGGTCAGCGGGTACAATGAGCAGTTCTTC.